The clone carrying this TCR beta chain was recorded many times. This record belongs to a study of regulatory T cells in long-lasting Graves disease. Study-wide background: Freshly diagnosed Graves' patients had used antithyroid drugs for under 3 months.

Libraries of TCR beta came from iRepertoire HTBI primers plus Arm-PCR of CDR3 regions. TCRdb recomputed calls from the multiplex PCR reads with MiXCR, one row per CDR3 protein. The data hold around 320,000 distinct CDR3 sequences, with approximately 16% observed a single time. Germline V gives CDR1 SQVTM, CDR2 ANQGSEA. The CDR3 sequence is 15 residues long. V gave up 6 bases and J gave up 0 bases; unmatched junction bases: 7. As for time point: newly diagnosed GD, antithyroid drugs for less than 3 months. Making the TCR library involved RNA that had been extracted from PBMCs. These data also featured in a second study, about T cells in Graves' hyperthyroidism and ophthalmopathy.

The V gene is TRBV29-1, the J gene TRBJ2-7; 11 nucleotides match TRBD2. The source is a middle-aged man with Graves disease. The sequenced sample was peripheral blood mononuclear cells (PBMCs), obtained at new diagnosis, from a patient treated with antithyroid drugs. The CDR3 loop is CSVGQLAGGSYEQYF. The DNA for the CDR3 is TGCAGCGTCGGCCAGCTAGCGGGGGGCTCCTACGAGCAGTACTTC.